The clone carrying this T cell receptor beta chain was picked up one time. The sample comes from a study of blood T cell repertoires in COVID-19. Study context: Spain, Italy and the United States supplied samples that represented acute and convalescent COVID-19.

TCRdb's copy holds only in-frame clones and misses some; the assay was immunoSEQ multiplex PCR. The sample records around 250,000 clones, 75% to 90% being singletons. The length of the CDR3 is 15 residues. Trimming shortened V by 0 bases and J by 1 base, and 9 bases separated the two germline ends. CDR1 is ENHRY, CDR2 SYGVKD, per germline. Input material: peripheral blood. The TCR was taken from a woman between 35 and 50 years old who had recovered from COVID-19. The rearrangement links TRBV10-3 to TRBJ1-2; D not certain. This chain's CDR3 is CAISESRAINYGYTF. The CDR3 nucleotides read TGTGCCATCAGTGAGTCGAGGGCAATTAACTATGGCTACACCTTC.